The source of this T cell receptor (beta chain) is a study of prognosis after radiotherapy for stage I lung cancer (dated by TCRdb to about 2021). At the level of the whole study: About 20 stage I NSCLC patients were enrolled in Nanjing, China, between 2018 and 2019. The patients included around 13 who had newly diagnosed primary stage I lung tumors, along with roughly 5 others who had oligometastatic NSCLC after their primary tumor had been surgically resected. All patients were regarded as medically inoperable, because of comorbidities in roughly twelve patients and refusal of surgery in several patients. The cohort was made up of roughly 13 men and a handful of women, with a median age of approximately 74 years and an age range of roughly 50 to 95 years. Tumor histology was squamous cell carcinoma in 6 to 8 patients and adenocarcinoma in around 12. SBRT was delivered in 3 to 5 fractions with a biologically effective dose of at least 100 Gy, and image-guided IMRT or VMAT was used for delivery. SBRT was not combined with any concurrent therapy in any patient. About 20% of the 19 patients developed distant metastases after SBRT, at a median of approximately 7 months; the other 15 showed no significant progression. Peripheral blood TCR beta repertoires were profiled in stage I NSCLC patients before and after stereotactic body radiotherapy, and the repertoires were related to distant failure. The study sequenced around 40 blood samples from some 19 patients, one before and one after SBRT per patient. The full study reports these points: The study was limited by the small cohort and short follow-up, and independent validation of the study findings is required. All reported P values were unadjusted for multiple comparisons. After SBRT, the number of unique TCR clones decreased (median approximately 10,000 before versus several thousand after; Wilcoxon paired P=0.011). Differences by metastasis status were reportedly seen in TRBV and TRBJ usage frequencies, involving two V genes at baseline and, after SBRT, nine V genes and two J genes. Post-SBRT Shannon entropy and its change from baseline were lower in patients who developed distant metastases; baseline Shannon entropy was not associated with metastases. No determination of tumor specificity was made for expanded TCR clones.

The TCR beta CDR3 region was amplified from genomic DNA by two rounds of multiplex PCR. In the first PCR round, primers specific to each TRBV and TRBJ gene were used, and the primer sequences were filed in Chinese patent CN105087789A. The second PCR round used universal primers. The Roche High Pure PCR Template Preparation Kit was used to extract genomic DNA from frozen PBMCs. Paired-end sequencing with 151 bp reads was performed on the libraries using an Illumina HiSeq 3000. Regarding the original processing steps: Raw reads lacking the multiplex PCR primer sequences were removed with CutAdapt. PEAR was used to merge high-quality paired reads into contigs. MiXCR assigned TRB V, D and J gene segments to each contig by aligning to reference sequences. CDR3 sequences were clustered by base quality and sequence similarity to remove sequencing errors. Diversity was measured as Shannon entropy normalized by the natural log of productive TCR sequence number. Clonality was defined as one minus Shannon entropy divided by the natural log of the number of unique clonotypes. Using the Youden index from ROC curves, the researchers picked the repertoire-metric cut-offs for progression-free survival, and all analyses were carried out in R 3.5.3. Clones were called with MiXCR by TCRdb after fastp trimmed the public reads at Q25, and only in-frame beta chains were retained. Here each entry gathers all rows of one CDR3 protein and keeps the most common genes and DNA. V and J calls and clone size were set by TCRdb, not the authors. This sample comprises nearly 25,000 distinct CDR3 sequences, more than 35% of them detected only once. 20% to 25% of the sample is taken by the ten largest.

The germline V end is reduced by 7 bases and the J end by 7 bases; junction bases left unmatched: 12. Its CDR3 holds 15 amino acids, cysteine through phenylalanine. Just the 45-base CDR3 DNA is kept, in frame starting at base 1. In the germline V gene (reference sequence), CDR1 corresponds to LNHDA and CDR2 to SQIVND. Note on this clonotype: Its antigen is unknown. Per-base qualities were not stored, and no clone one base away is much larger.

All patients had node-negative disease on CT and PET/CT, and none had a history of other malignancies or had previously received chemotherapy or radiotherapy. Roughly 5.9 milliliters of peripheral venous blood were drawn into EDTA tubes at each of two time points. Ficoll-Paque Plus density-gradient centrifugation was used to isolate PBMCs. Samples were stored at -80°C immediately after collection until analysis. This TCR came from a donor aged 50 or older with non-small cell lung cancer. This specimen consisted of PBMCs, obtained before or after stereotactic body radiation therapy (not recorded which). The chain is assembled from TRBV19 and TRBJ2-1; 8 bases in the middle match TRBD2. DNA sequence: TGTGCCAGTACGGTTTCTAGCGGGTGGGGGAATGAGCAGTTCTTC. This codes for CASTVSSGWGNEQFF.